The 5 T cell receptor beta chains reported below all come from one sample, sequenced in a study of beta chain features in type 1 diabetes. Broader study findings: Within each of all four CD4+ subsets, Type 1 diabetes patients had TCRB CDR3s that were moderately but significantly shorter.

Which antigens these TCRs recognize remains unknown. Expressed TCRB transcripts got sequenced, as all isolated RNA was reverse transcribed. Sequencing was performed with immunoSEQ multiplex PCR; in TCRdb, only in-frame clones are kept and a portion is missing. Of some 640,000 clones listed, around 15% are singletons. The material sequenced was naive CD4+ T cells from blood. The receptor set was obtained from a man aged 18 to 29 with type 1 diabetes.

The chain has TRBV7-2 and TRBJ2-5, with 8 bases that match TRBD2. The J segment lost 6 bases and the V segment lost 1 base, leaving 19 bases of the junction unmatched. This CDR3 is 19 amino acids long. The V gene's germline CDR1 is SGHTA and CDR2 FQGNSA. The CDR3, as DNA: TGTGCCAGCAGCTTAGGCGGAGCGGGGGCCTCCGAGACCAAGCAGACCCAGTACTTC. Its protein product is CASSLGGAGASETKQTQYF.

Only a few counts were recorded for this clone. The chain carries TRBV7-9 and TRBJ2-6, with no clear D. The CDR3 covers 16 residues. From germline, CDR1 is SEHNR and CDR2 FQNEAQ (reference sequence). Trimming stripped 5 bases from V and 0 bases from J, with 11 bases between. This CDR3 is CASSPGVSSGANVLTF. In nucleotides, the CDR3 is TGTGCCAGCAGCCCTGGAGTTTCCTCTGGGGCCAACGTCCTGACTTTC.

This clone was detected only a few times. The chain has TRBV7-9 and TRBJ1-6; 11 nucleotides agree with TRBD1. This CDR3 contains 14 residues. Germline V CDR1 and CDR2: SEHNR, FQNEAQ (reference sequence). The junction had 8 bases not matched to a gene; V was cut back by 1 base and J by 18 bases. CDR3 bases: TGTGCCAGCAGCTTAGTATCAGGACAGGGGGCCCACCACTTT. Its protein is CASSLVSGQGAHHF.

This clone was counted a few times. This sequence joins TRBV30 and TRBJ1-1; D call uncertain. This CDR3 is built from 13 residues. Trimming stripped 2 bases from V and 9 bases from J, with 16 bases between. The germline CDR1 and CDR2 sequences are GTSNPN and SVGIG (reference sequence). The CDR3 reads CAWSYHKDLKAFF. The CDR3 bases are TGTGCCTGGAGTTATCATAAGGATCTAAAAGCTTTCTTT.

In nucleotides, the CDR3 is TGTGCCAGCAGCGCTAAAGGGGGGGTTGGGACCCAGTACTTC. It is translated as CASSAKGGVGTQYF. This chain uses TRBV7-2 with TRBJ2-5, with a tentative D call TRBD2 (7 bases). The V end lost 5 bases, the J end lost 7 bases, and 17 bases lay between the germline ends. The CDR3 totals 14 residues. Per the germline V gene, CDR1 is SGHTA and CDR2 is FQGNSA.